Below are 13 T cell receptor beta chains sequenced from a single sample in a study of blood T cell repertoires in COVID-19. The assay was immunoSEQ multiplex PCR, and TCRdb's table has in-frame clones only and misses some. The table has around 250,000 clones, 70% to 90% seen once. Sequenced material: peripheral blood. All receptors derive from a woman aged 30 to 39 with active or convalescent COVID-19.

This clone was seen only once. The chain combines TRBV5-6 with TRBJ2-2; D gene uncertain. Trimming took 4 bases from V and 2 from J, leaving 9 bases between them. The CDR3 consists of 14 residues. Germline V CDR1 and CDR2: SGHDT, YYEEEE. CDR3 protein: CASSLGTNTGELFF. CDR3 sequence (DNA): TGTGCCAGCAGCCTAGGAACTAACACCGGGGAGCTGTTTTTT.

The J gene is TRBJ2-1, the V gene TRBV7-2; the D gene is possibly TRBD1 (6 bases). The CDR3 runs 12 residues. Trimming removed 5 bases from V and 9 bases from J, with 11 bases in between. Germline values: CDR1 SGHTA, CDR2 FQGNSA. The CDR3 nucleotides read TGTGCCAGCAGCCAGGGGTTTGGTGAGCAGTTCTTC. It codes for CASSQGFGEQFF.

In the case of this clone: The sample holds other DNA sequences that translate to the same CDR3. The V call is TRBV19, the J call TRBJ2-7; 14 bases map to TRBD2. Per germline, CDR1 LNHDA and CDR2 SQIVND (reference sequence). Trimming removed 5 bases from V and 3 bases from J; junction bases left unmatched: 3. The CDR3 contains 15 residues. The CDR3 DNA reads TGTGCCAGTAGTCCAGGACTAGCGGGGGGCTACGAGCAGTACTTC. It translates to CASSPGLAGGYEQYF.

The CDR3 loop reads CATSITTKQGRGNQPQHF. The CDR3 coding sequence is TGTGCCACCAGCATCACCACAAAACAGGGTAGGGGCAATCAGCCCCAGCATTTT. This chain links TRBV15 with TRBJ1-5, with a tentative D call TRBD1 (6 bases). The CDR3 loop spans 18 amino acids. Deletions cut 4 bases from V and 2 bases from J, with 21 bases between. CDR1 and CDR2 (germline): LNHNV, YYDKDF (reference sequence).

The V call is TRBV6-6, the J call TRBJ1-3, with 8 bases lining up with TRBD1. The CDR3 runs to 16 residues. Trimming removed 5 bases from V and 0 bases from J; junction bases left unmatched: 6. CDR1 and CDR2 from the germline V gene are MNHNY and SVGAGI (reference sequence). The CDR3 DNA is TGTGCCAGCAGTCGACGACAGGGGAACTCTGGAAACACCATATATTTT. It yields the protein CASSRRQGNSGNTIYF.

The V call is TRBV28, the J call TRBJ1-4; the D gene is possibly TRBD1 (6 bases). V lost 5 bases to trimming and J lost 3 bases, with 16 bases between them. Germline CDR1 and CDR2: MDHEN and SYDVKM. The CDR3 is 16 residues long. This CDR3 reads CASSPRTDLANEKLFF. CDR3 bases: TGTGCCAGCAGTCCCCGGACAGACTTAGCTAATGAAAAACTGTTTTTT.

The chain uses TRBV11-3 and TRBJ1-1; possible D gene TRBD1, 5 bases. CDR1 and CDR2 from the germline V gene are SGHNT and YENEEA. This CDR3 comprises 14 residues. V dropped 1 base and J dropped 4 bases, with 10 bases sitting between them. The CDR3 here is CASSLGRGATEAFF. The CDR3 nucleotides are TGTGCCAGCAGCTTAGGAAGGGGTGCCACTGAAGCTTTCTTT.

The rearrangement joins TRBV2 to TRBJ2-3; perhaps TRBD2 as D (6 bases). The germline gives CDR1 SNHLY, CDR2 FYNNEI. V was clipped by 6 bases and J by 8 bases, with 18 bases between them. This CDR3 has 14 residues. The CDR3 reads CASRQGTLEVTQYF. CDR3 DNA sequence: TGTGCCAGCAGGCAAGGGACTCTCGAGGTTACGCAGTATTTT.

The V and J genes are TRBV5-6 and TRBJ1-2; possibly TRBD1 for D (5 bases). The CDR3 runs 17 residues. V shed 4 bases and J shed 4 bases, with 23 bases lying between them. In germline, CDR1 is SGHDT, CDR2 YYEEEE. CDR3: CASSPSSGRAVFYGYTF. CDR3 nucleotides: TGTGCCAGCAGCCCCTCTTCCGGCAGGGCCGTCTTCTATGGCTACACCTTC.

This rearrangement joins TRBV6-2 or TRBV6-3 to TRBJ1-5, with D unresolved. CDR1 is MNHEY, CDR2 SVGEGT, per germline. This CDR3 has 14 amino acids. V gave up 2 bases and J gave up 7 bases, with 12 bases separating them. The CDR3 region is CASSYRPRGQPQHF. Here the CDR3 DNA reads TGTGCCAGCAGTTACAGGCCCCGCGGGCAGCCCCAGCATTTT.

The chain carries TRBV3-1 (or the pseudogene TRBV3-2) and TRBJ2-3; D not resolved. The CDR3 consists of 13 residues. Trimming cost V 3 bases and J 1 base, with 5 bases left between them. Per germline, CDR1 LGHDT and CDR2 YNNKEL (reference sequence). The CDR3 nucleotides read TGTGCCAGCAGCCAGGCCGGCACAGATACGCAGTATTTT. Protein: CASSQAGTDTQYF.

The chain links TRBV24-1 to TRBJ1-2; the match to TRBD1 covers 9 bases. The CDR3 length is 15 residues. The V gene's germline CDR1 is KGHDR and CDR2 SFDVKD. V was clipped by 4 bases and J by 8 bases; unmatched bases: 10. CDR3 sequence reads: CATSDSGTGPLGYTF. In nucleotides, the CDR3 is TGTGCCACCAGTGACTCCGGGACAGGGCCCCTGGGCTACACCTTC.

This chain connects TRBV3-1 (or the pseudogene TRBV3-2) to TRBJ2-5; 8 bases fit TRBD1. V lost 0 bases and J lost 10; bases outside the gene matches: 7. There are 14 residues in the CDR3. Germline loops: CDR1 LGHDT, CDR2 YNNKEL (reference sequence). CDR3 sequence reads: CASSQENRGMNQYF. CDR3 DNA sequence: TGTGCCAGCAGCCAAGAAAACAGGGGGATGAACCAGTACTTC.